This T cell receptor (beta chain) was observed in a study of OX40 agonist ivuxolimab in advanced cancers. The overall study: Antecedent anti-PD-1, anti-PD-L1 or anti-CTLA-4 therapy was permissible, with roughly 36% having received some.

Study-wide points: Antigen specificity of clonally expanded peripheral T cells was not established. Low normalized T-cell clonal expansion also characterized some of the nonresponders. Both blood CD4+ and CD8+ T cells showed clonal growth by week 6 at 0.1 to 3.0 mg/kg.

Comments on this clone: What it binds is unknown.

Deletions cut 2 bases from V and 0 bases from J, with 10 bases between. Germline CDR1 is SEHNR and CDR2 is FQNEAQ (reference sequence). The CDR3 is made up of 15 amino acids. Sequenced by immunoSEQ multiplex PCR; TCRdb stores in-frame clones only, minus some. The data hold about 18,000 clones, with 70% to 90% observed a single time. This TCR derives from an adult with an advanced solid tumor such as melanoma, head and neck, liver or kidney cancer. The chain uses TRBV7-9 and TRBJ2-5, with D hard to call. The sequencing here drew on CD4+ or CD8+ T cells sorted from blood, taken in a trial of the OX40 agonist ivuxolimab. The CDR3 sequence: CASSLQGPYQETQYF. The CDR3 bases are TGTGCCAGCAGCTTACAAGGCCCCTACCAAGAGACCCAGTACTTC.